This TCR beta chain was observed in a study of cytomegalovirus exposure and HLA in healthy donors. Study-wide results and caveats: Cytomegalovirus-associated status was assigned to around 160 TCR beta chains. Sequencing had likely introduced a cluster of highly shared sequence variants as an artifact. In vitro checks showed that a few CMV-associated chains really do target CMV antigens.

V gave up 6 bases and J gave up 11 bases, with 20 bases separating them. This CDR3 has 15 residues. CDR1 is SEHNR and CDR2 is FQNEAQ in the germline V gene (reference sequence). With respect to this clone: What it recognizes is unknown.

Primers for the PCR totalled 60 Vbeta and 13 Jbeta. Under the authors' procedure: Unique TCR beta chains totaled some 80 million in a later count, with roughly 10 million of them shared. The method was immunoSEQ multiplex PCR; TCRdb's version includes in-frame clones alone and lacks a portion of them. The DNA gave D and trimming, while V, J and clone size come from that table. The data show about 93,000 clones, with around 74% seen just once and under 2.5% held by the top ten. The receptor was derived from a boy between 10 and 17 years old in good health and CMV-seronegative. The sequencing sample was made of PBMCs. V gene TRBV7-9 combines with J gene TRBJ1-6; D remains unclear. DNA of the CDR3: TGTGCCAGCAGTTCCCGCCCTGAACTGAATCCACCCCTCCACTTT. Translating it yields CASSSRPELNPPLHF. The variable domain in full, with the rest retrieved from reference TRBV7-9 and TRBJ1-6, is DTGVSQNPRHKITKRGQNVTFRCDPISEHNRLYWYRQTLGQGPEFLTYFQNEAQLEKSRLLSDRFSAERPKGSFSTLEIQRTEQGDSAMYLCASSSRPELNPPLHFGNGTRLTVT.